The following is a TCR beta chain sequence with its context. Sequencing used immunoSEQ multiplex PCR; TCRdb keeps in-frame clones, though not all of them. In the table there are 120,000 or so clones, around 90% of which are singletons. The sample belongs to a study of blood T cell repertoires in COVID-19. For the study at large: The United States, Italy and Spain were the sources of the acute and convalescent COVID-19 samples. In each case, the material was cDNA or gDNA derived from T cells, B-cell-depleted T cells, or PBMCs.

The germline V gene encodes CDR1 GTSNPN and CDR2 SVGIG (reference sequence). With 4 bases removed from V and 9 bases from J, the gap between germline ends came to 13 bases. The CDR3 loop spans 13 amino acids. This TCR was sampled from a human donor in a cohort sampled during active COVID-19. The chain links TRBV30 to TRBJ1-6; D perhaps matches TRBD1 (6 bases). Sequencing was carried out using peripheral blood. The CDR3 loop is CAWKGRGVSPLHF. CDR3 nucleotides: TGTGCCTGGAAGGGCAGGGGCGTTTCACCCCTCCACTTT.